This TCR beta chain appears in the sequencing data of a study of cytomegalovirus exposure and HLA in healthy donors. V gave up 3 bases and J gave up 4 bases; unmatched junction bases: 8. The CDR3 extends over 15 amino acids. Germline V gene sequence: CDR1 SGDLS, CDR2 YYNGEE. The PCR contained 60 Vbeta and 13 Jbeta primers. Clones were read by immunoSEQ multiplex PCR, and TCRdb kept only the in-frame ones, dropping some. The sample records under 150,000 clones, roughly 63% being singletons. The sample consisted of PBMCs. This receptor was identified in a man younger than 45 in good health and CMV-seropositive. This chain connects TRBV9 to TRBJ2-7, with 9 bases aligning to TRBD1. CDR3 coding DNA: TGTGCCAGCAGCGCCGGACAGGGGACGTTTTACGAGCAGTACTTC. This encodes CASSAGQGTFYEQYF.